One T cell receptor (beta chain) is described in this entry. The sample is drawn from a study of blood T cell repertoires in COVID-19. About the study: Spain, Italy and the United States supplied samples that represented acute and convalescent COVID-19. Nucleic acid was either cDNA or gDNA, and it came from T cells, B-cell-depleted T cells, or PBMCs.

Profiling relied on immunoSEQ multiplex PCR, and the TCRdb table lists in-frame clones only, not all of them. Of 120,000 to 150,000 clones listed, roughly three quarters are singletons. The receptor was derived from a man in his fifties or sixties with active or convalescent COVID-19. The sample comprised peripheral blood.

The CDR3 DNA reads as TGTGCCAGTAGTGGAGGGTTAAGGCCCCCCTACTATGGCTACACCTTC. Protein: CASSGGLRPPYYGYTF. V gene TRBV19 combines with J gene TRBJ1-2; no definite D call. Trimming pared 5 bases from V and 3 bases from J, leaving 19 bases between. The CDR3 sequence is 16 residues long. Germline lookup yields CDR1 LNHDA and CDR2 SQIVND (reference sequence).